Listed below are T cell receptor beta chains from one sample, sequenced in a study of technical replicates of blood from several donors. Data came from immunoSEQ multiplex PCR; TCRdb stores just in-frame clones and leaves some out. In the table there are some 87,000 clones, 95% to 97% of which are singletons. The material sequenced was T cells isolated from PBMCs. The receptors were gathered from a human donor in good health. Both conserved end residues are part of each CDR3. The order of the fields is D gene, J gene, V gene, clone size, CDR3 protein, CDR3 DNA. A D gene is named only where the DNA matches it firmly. Not every row has a clone size; where given, it reads once, few, many or a size class.

D: TRBD1; J: TRBJ2-5; V: TRBV7-2; size: -; CDR3: CASSAWTGYQETQYF; DNA: TGTGCCAGCAGCGCTTGGACAGGTTACCAAGAGACCCAGTACTTC
D: -; J: TRBJ2-1; V: TRBV5-1; size: -; CDR3: CASSFAAQVPRSSYNEQFF; DNA: TGCGCCAGCAGCTTTGCTGCACAGGTCCCTCGAAGCTCCTACAATGAGCAGTTCTTC
D: -; J: TRBJ1-5; V: TRBV29-1; size: -; CDR3: CSVEVTRSNQPQHF; DNA: TGCAGCGTTGAAGTGACACGGTCAAATCAGCCCCAGCATTTT
D: -; J: TRBJ2-1; V: TRBV28; size: -; CDR3: CASNTYNEQFF; DNA: TGTGCCAGCAATACTTACAATGAGCAGTTCTTC
D: TRBD1; J: TRBJ1-1; V: TRBV5-8; size: -; CDR3: CARNFTGGLNTEAFF; DNA: TGTGCCAGAAACTTCACAGGGGGCCTGAACACTGAAGCTTTCTTT
D: -; J: TRBJ2-5; V: TRBV7-9; size: -; CDR3: CASIVTGGPLGTQYF; DNA: TGTGCCAGCATCGTGACAGGCGGGCCTCTTGGAACCCAGTACTTC
D: TRBD1; J: TRBJ2-7; V: TRBV10-3; size: -; CDR3: CAIKGQGESYEQYF; DNA: TGTGCCATCAAGGGACAGGGAGAATCCTACGAGCAGTACTTC
D: -; J: TRBJ1-2; V: TRBV5-6; size: -; CDR3: CASSLTQGGYTF; DNA: TGTGCCAGCAGCTTGACGCAGGGGGGCTACACCTTC
D: TRBD2; J: TRBJ2-7; V: TRBV11-3; size: -; CDR3: CASSLLAGGGAYEQYF; DNA: TGTGCCAGCAGCCTACTAGCGGGAGGAGGGGCCTACGAGCAGTACTTC
D: -; J: TRBJ1-4; V: TRBV7-9; size: -; CDR3: CASSLQEKLFF; DNA: TGTGCCAGCAGCTTGCAGGAAAAACTGTTTTTT
D: -; J: TRBJ2-7; V: TRBV5-6; size: -; CDR3: CASSSSDPRYEQYF; DNA: TGTGCCAGCAGCTCCTCAGACCCGAGGTACGAGCAGTACTTC
D: TRBD1; J: TRBJ1-5; V: TRBV19; size: -; CDR3: CASDRTGLGTQHF; DNA: TGTGCCAGTGATAGGACAGGGCTTGGGACCCAGCATTTT
D: TRBD1; J: TRBJ2-5; V: TRBV7-3; size: -; CDR3: CASSFQGAETQYF; DNA: TGTGCCAGCAGCTTCCAGGGGGCAGAGACCCAGTACTTC
D: -; J: TRBJ1-1; V: TRBV19; size: -; CDR3: CASSRGGAEAFF; DNA: TGTGCCAGTAGTAGGGGGGGAGCTGAAGCTTTCTTT
D: -; J: TRBJ2-3; V: TRBV29-1; size: -; CDR3: CSVGGGTDTQYF; DNA: TGCAGCGTTGGGGGGGGCACAGATACGCAGTATTTT
D: -; J: TRBJ2-5; V: TRBV5-1; size: -; CDR3: CASSHDKPQETQYF; DNA: TGCGCCAGCAGCCACGACAAACCCCAAGAGACCCAGTACTTC
D: -; J: TRBJ1-3; V: TRBV5-1; size: -; CDR3: CASSLAGNSGNTIYF; DNA: TGCGCCAGCAGCTTGGCGGGGAACTCTGGAAACACCATATATTTT
D: -; J: TRBJ2-7; V: TRBV6-1; size: -; CDR3: CASSLPRGTGYEQYF; DNA: TGTGCCAGCAGTTTACCTCGCGGTACGGGATACGAGCAGTACTTC
D: TRBD1; J: TRBJ2-2; V: TRBV25-1; size: -; CDR3: CASSFGQGANTGELFF; DNA: TGTGCCAGCAGTTTCGGACAGGGAGCCAACACCGGGGAGCTGTTTTTT
D: -; J: TRBJ2-6; V: TRBV10-3; size: -; CDR3: CAISESRGSGANVLTF; DNA: TGTGCCATCAGTGAGTCCAGGGGATCTGGGGCCAACGTCCTGACTTTC
D: -; J: TRBJ1-2; V: TRBV28; size: -; CDR3: CASSLYYGYTF; DNA: TGTGCCAGCAGTCTCTATTATGGCTACACCTTC
D: TRBD2; J: TRBJ2-2; V: TRBV5-5; size: -; CDR3: CASSPRTSAGELFF; DNA: TGTGCCAGCAGCCCAAGGACTAGCGCCGGGGAGCTGTTTTTT
D: -; J: TRBJ2-4; V: TRBV30; size: -; CDR3: CAWSVPVNIQYF; DNA: TGTGCCTGGAGTGTACCGGTGAACATTCAGTACTTC
D: TRBD2; J: TRBJ2-7; V: TRBV14; size: -; CDR3: CASSPLAGGPYEQYF; DNA: TGTGCCAGCAGCCCATTAGCGGGAGGGCCCTACGAGCAGTACTTC
D: -; J: TRBJ1-4; V: TRBV6-5; size: -; CDR3: CASSYGSGGEEKLFF; DNA: TGTGCCAGCAGTTACGGGTCGGGGGGGGAGGAAAAACTGTTTTTT
D: -; J: TRBJ2-7; V: TRBV11-3; size: -; CDR3: CASSLDPSSAFSYEQYF; DNA: TGTGCCAGCAGCTTAGATCCGTCCAGCGCCTTCTCCTACGAGCAGTACTTC
D: -; J: TRBJ1-2; V: TRBV9; size: -; CDR3: CASSSPGPVRGDYGYTF; DNA: TGTGCCAGCAGCTCTCCCGGACCTGTTCGGGGGGACTATGGCTACACCTTC
D: TRBD1; J: TRBJ1-2; V: TRBV4-1; size: -; CDR3: CASSQDPGQGFNGYTF; DNA: TGCGCCAGCAGCCAAGATCCCGGACAGGGGTTTAATGGCTACACCTTC
D: -; J: TRBJ1-3; V: TRBV9; size: once; CDR3: CASSVDSGASSGNTIYF; DNA: TGTGCCAGCAGCGTAGATTCAGGGGCCAGCTCTGGAAACACCATATATTTT
D: TRBD1; J: TRBJ1-2; V: TRBV5-1; size: -; CDR3: CASGQGETGYGYTF; DNA: TGCGCCAGCGGTCAGGGGGAAACAGGCTATGGCTACACCTTC
D: -; J: TRBJ2-7; V: TRBV6-1; size: -; CDR3: CASSPYYEQYF; DNA: TGTGCCAGCAGCCCCTACTACGAGCAGTACTTC
D: TRBD1; J: TRBJ2-7; V: TRBV9; size: -; CDR3: CASSVGGGLYEQYF; DNA: TGTGCCAGCAGCGTAGGAGGGGGCCTCTACGAGCAGTACTTC
D: -; J: TRBJ1-1; V: TRBV6-6; size: -; CDR3: CASNNGPEAFF; DNA: TGTGCCAGCAATAATGGGCCTGAAGCTTTCTTT
D: -; J: TRBJ1-2; V: TRBV25-1; size: -; CDR3: CASSEYSYGYTF; DNA: TGTGCCAGCAGTGAATATAGTTATGGCTACACCTTC
D: TRBD2; J: TRBJ2-5; V: TRBV4-1; size: -; CDR3: CASSQQQAGSQETQYF; DNA: TGCGCCAGCAGCCAACAGCAAGCGGGAAGCCAAGAGACCCAGTACTTC
D: -; J: TRBJ1-1; V: TRBV30; size: -; CDR3: CAWNSGRDEAFF; DNA: TGTGCCTGGAATTCCGGCAGGGATGAAGCTTTCTTT
D: -; J: TRBJ2-5; V: TRBV30; size: once; CDR3: CAWMDSAGTQYF; DNA: TGTGCCTGGATGGATTCAGCGGGGACCCAGTACTTC
D: -; J: TRBJ2-5; V: TRBV4-1; size: -; CDR3: CASSQAPTGRQTQYF; DNA: TGCGCCAGCAGCCAAGCCCCGACAGGGAGGCAGACCCAGTACTTC
D: -; J: TRBJ2-2; V: TRBV4-2; size: -; CDR3: CASSQDRGSGAGELFF; DNA: TGTGCCAGCAGCCAAGATAGGGGTTCGGGGGCCGGGGAGCTGTTTTTT
D: -; J: TRBJ2-5; V: TRBV6-5; size: -; CDR3: CASSYQAKETQYF; DNA: TGTGCCAGCAGTTACCAAGCGAAGGAGACCCAGTACTTC
D: -; J: TRBJ2-7; V: TRBV5-1; size: -; CDR3: CASSLRDSRHEQYF; DNA: TGCGCCAGCAGCCTAAGGGACTCCCGTCACGAGCAGTACTTC
D: -; J: TRBJ2-7; V: TRBV6-1; size: -; CDR3: CASSFPRETLYEQYF; DNA: TGTGCCAGCAGCTTCCCCCGGGAGACCCTATACGAGCAGTACTTC
D: TRBD1; J: TRBJ1-3; V: TRBV9; size: -; CDR3: CASSVTRTGSILENTIYF; DNA: TGTGCCAGCAGCGTTACCCGGACAGGGAGTATTTTGGAAAACACCATATATTTT
D: -; J: TRBJ1-1; V: TRBV7-8; size: once; CDR3: CASSSTGETEAFF; DNA: TGTGCCAGCAGCTCTACCGGTGAGACTGAAGCTTTCTTT
D: -; J: TRBJ2-5; V: TRBV5-4; size: once; CDR3: CASSLGPRAQYF; DNA: TGTGCCAGCAGCTTGGGTCCGCGGGCCCAGTACTTC
D: -; J: TRBJ2-7; V: TRBV5-1; size: -; CDR3: CASSFIGLRGREIGEQYF; DNA: TGCGCCAGCAGCTTTATAGGACTTAGAGGTCGGGAGATAGGTGAGCAGTACTTC
D: -; J: TRBJ2-1; V: TRBV7-2; size: -; CDR3: CASSLALQGQIVGSKQFF; DNA: TGTGCCAGCAGCTTAGCCCTTCAGGGGCAGATCGTTGGAAGCAAGCAGTTCTTC
D: -; J: TRBJ1-1; V: TRBV28; size: -; CDR3: CASSNFVSKREGEAFF; DNA: TGTGCCAGCAGCAACTTCGTTAGCAAAAGGGAGGGTGAAGCTTTCTTT
D: -; J: TRBJ1-1; V: TRBV6-5; size: -; CDR3: CASSYSGGGTEAFF; DNA: TGTGCCAGCAGTTACTCCGGGGGAGGCACTGAAGCTTTCTTT
D: TRBD2; J: TRBJ2-1; V: TRBV25-1; size: -; CDR3: CASSDPPGTSGSNEQFF; DNA: TGTGCCAGCAGTGATCCCCCCGGGACTAGCGGCTCCAATGAGCAGTTCTTC
D: -; J: TRBJ2-7; V: TRBV19; size: -; CDR3: CASSIELTGFHEQYF; DNA: TGTGCCAGTAGTATAGAGCTCACAGGGTTCCACGAGCAGTACTTC
D: -; J: TRBJ1-2; V: TRBV7-8; size: -; CDR3: CASSLRTITGTGYTF; DNA: TGTGCCAGCAGCTTGCGGACCATTACAGGGACTGGCTACACCTTC
D: -; J: TRBJ1-1; V: TRBV7-8; size: -; CDR3: CASSLPGLTEAFF; DNA: TGTGCCAGCAGCTTACCAGGGCTGACTGAAGCTTTCTTT